This is a list of T cell receptor beta chains from one sample in a study of blood T cell repertoires in COVID-19. Generated by immunoSEQ multiplex PCR, the TCRdb table keeps only in-frame clones and is missing some. The top ten clones hold more than 10% of a sample with 75,000 to 95,000 clones, 80% of them seen once. The sample was peripheral blood. These receptors all come from a woman in her forties with active or convalescent COVID-19. The CDR3 runs from the conserved cysteine through the conserved F or W. A D gene is named only where the DNA matches it firmly. Clone size is shown for a subset of rows, as once, few, many or a class of expanded clone.

j_call | clone_size | v_call | d_call | cdr3_nt | cdr3_aa
TRBJ2-3 | - | TRBV5-5 | TRBD2 | TGTGCCAGCAGCCTGGGGACTAGCGGGGTTATCGATACGCAGTATTTT | CASSLGTSGVIDTQYF
TRBJ2-7 | - | TRBV7-8 | - | TGTGCCAGCAGCTTAGTCCCAGCCTACGAGCAGTACTTC | CASSLVPAYEQYF
TRBJ1-2 | - | TRBV5-1 | TRBD1 | TGCGCCAGCAGCTCGACAGGGGGCCCTAACTATGGCTACACCTTC | CASSSTGGPNYGYTF
TRBJ2-5 | - | TRBV19 | - | TGTGCCAGTAGTATCGCGGCGGGGCGGGAGACCCAGTACTTC | CASSIAAGRETQYF
TRBJ1-1 | - | TRBV7-9 | - | TGTGCCAGCAGCTTGCAGACAGTCAACACTGAAGCTTTCTTT | CASSLQTVNTEAFF
TRBJ2-7 | - | TRBV11-3 | - | TGTGCCAGCAGCTTTAATCCGGACGAGCAGTACTTC | CASSFNPDEQYF
TRBJ1-6 | - | TRBV5-1 | - | TGCGCCAGCAGCTCCGGAGTCAACCATTCACCCCTCCACTTT | CASSSGVNHSPLHF
TRBJ2-2 | - | TRBV19 | - | TGTGCCAGTAGGGCCCTCCGGGTCTGGGCCGGGGAGCTGTTTTTT | CASRALRVWAGELFF
TRBJ2-7 | - | TRBV30 | TRBD1 | TGTGCCTGGAGTGTACTTCAGGGGGACTACGAGCAGTACTTC | CAWSVLQGDYEQYF
TRBJ2-7 | - | TRBV24-1 | - | TGTGCCACCAGTGATTGGGGAGAAAGGGAGCAGTACTTC | CATSDWGEREQYF
TRBJ2-1 | - | TRBV12-5 | TRBD2 | TGTGCTAGTGTCCAAAGCGGGAGGTCCTACAATGAGCAGTTCTTC | CASVQSGRSYNEQFF
TRBJ2-1 | - | TRBV11-2 | TRBD2 | TGTGCCAGCAGCTGGGGACTAGCGGGGCCCGTGTCCTACAATGAGCAGTTCTTC | CASSWGLAGPVSYNEQFF
TRBJ1-5 | - | TRBV2 | - | TGTGCCAGCAGGGGACCGGGAGGTGGGCAGCCCCAGCATTTT | CASRGPGGGQPQHF
TRBJ2-2 | few | TRBV28 | TRBD1 | TGTGCCAGCACCCTCCTGGACAGGGGTCCCAATATCGGGGAGCTGTTTTTT | CASTLLDRGPNIGELFF
TRBJ1-1 | - | TRBV14 | - | TGTGCCAGCAGCCAAGCAATGGGGACATTGAACACTGAAGCTTTCTTT | CASSQAMGTLNTEAFF
TRBJ2-6 | - | TRBV4-3 | - | TGCGCCAGCAGCCTAGGACACTACTCTGGGGCCAACGTCCTGACTTTC | CASSLGHYSGANVLTF
TRBJ2-6 | - | TRBV18 | - | TGTGCCAGCTCACCTAGCCAGAGCTCTGGGGCCAACGTCCTGACTTTC | CASSPSQSSGANVLTF
TRBJ2-7 | - | TRBV7-8 | TRBD1 | TGTGCCAGCAGCTTAGCCGGGACAGGGTCCTACGAGCAGTACTTC | CASSLAGTGSYEQYF
TRBJ2-1 | - | TRBV28 | - | TGTGCCAGCAGTTTCTCCAGCTCCTACAATGAGCAGTTCTTC | CASSFSSSYNEQFF
TRBJ1-1 | - | TRBV24-1 | TRBD1 | TGTGCCACCAGTGAAGCCTCAGGGACAGGGTCTGAAGCTTTCTTT | CATSEASGTGSEAFF
TRBJ1-2 | - | TRBV7-9 | - | TGTGCCAGCAGCTCCCCTGGGGCCAACTATGGCTACACCTTC | CASSSPGANYGYTF
TRBJ2-3 | once | TRBV3-1/TRBV3-2 | TRBD2 | TGTGCCAGCAGCCAAGAAACAAGGACTAGTACCGTAACAGATACGCAGTATTTT | CASSQETRTSTVTDTQYF
TRBJ1-4 | - | TRBV18 | TRBD1 | TGTGCCAGCTCACCGACAGGGTCCCTTCGGGAAAAACTGTTTTTT | CASSPTGSLREKLFF
TRBJ1-2 | - | TRBV30 | - | TGTGCCTGGTTAAGGGGGACATACTATGGCTACACCTTC | CAWLRGTYYGYTF
TRBJ2-5 | - | TRBV7-9 | - | TGTGCCAGCAGCTTTAGCGTAGAGACCCAGTACTTC | CASSFSVETQYF
TRBJ1-5 | - | TRBV18 | TRBD1 | TGTGCCAGCTCACCACCGGGACAGGGGAATCAGCCCCAGCATTTT | CASSPPGQGNQPQHF
TRBJ1-6 | few | TRBV25-1 | - | TGTGCCAGCAGTGAATACGGCAGACTTAATTCACCCCTCCACTTT | CASSEYGRLNSPLHF
TRBJ1-6 | - | TRBV7-3 | - | TGTGCCAGCAGCCCTACAGGGTTAGGTACGCCCCTCCACTTT | CASSPTGLGTPLHF
TRBJ2-7 | - | TRBV7-8 | TRBD1 | TGTGCCAGCAGCCCAAGGACAGGGGGAAACGAGCAGTACTTC | CASSPRTGGNEQYF
TRBJ2-7 | - | TRBV3-1/TRBV3-2 | - | TGTGCCAGCAGCCAGGGGGGGCTCGAGCAGTACTTC | CASSQGGLEQYF
TRBJ2-2 | - | TRBV19 | TRBD2 | TGTGCCAGTACCTTGCTAGCGGGACAGCACACCGGGGAGCTGTTTTTT | CASTLLAGQHTGELFF
TRBJ1-2 | - | TRBV3-1/TRBV3-2 | - | TGTGCCAGCAGCCGAGACCTCTTAGACTACACCTTC | CASSRDLLDYTF
TRBJ1-3 | - | TRBV11-3 | TRBD1 | TGTGCCAGCAGCCTTATCGGGACAGTCTCTGGAAACACCATATATTTT | CASSLIGTVSGNTIYF
TRBJ1-4 | - | TRBV18 | - | TGTGCCAGCTCACCTTTTAAGGGGGAAAAACTGTTTTTT | CASSPFKGEKLFF
TRBJ2-2 | - | TRBV2 | TRBD2 | TGTGCCAGCAGTGTCAGACTAGCGGCCAACACCGGGGAGCTGTTTTTT | CASSVRLAANTGELFF
TRBJ1-6 | - | TRBV5-8 | - | TGTGCCAGCAGCGCCAAGCCCACAGGGTGGTCACCCCTCCACTTT | CASSAKPTGWSPLHF
TRBJ1-1 | once | TRBV12-3/TRBV12-4 | - | TGTGCCAGCAGCCCAGGTCTGATGGCTGAAGCTTTCTTT | CASSPGLMAEAFF
TRBJ2-2 | - | TRBV2 | - | TGTGCCAGCAGTGACCGAGGCGGCACCGGGGAGCTGTTTTTT | CASSDRGGTGELFF
TRBJ2-1 | - | TRBV21-1 | - | TGTGCCAGCAGCAAACGAGCTACCGAGGAGGCGAGCAATGAGCAGTTCTTC | CASSKRATEEASNEQFF
TRBJ1-1 | - | TRBV19 | TRBD1 | TGTGCCAGTAGTATGGTACAGGGGGCTGAAGCTTTCTTT | CASSMVQGAEAFF
TRBJ2-7 | once | TRBV15 | TRBD1 | TGTGCCACCGGGAACAGGGGCGGCTACGAGCAGTACTTC | CATGNRGGYEQYF
TRBJ1-1 | - | TRBV6-5 | - | TGTGCCAGCAGTTCGGACAGTATGAACACTGAAGCTTTCTTT | CASSSDSMNTEAFF
TRBJ1-1 | few | TRBV4-3 | TRBD1 | TGCGCCAGCAGCCAATCTCGGACAGGGCCCCTAATGAACACTGAAGCTTTCTTT | CASSQSRTGPLMNTEAFF
TRBJ2-5 | - | TRBV7-9 | TRBD2 | TGTGCCAGCAGTCAAAGTTCGCGGGGGGGACCGGGGACCCAGTACTTC | CASSQSSRGGPGTQYF
TRBJ1-4 | - | TRBV19 | TRBD1 | TGTGCCAGTATCGGGACAGGGGGAAAAAAACTGTTTTTT | CASIGTGGKKLFF
TRBJ1-2 | few | TRBV10-2 | - | TGCGCCAGCAGTGAGCCCGCGGCTGGCTACACCTTC | CASSEPAAGYTF
TRBJ1-2 | - | TRBV10-3 | TRBD1 | TGTGCCATCAGTGAGGACAGGGTAGGTGGCTACACCTTC | CAISEDRVGGYTF
TRBJ1-3 | - | TRBV7-2 | - | TGTGCCAGCTCTAAGGGGGAGTCTGGAAACACCATATATTTT | CASSKGESGNTIYF
TRBJ2-3 | - | TRBV7-6 | - | TGTGCCAGCAGCTCAGGGACAGATACGCAGTATTTT | CASSSGTDTQYF
TRBJ2-7 | - | TRBV10-1 | TRBD1 | TGCGCCAGCAGTCCCGGGACAGGGGGGTCCTACGAGCAGTACTTC | CASSPGTGGSYEQYF
TRBJ1-3 | - | TRBV28 | - | TGTGCCAGCAGTTTCCCTGCAGCGGCATCTGGAAACACCATATATTTT | CASSFPAAASGNTIYF
TRBJ1-5 | - | TRBV4-3 | - | TGCGCCAGCAGCCAAGATTTGGACAGTTCCAATCAGCCCCAGCATTTT | CASSQDLDSSNQPQHF
TRBJ1-3 | - | TRBV10-3 | TRBD1 | TGTGCCATCCGGGCGACAGGGGTGGCTGGAAACACCATATATTTT | CAIRATGVAGNTIYF
TRBJ2-7 | - | TRBV28 | - | TGTGCCAGCAGTGGGTGGCGACAGCCCTACGAGCAGTACTTC | CASSGWRQPYEQYF
TRBJ2-2 | once | TRBV14 | TRBD2 | TGTGCCAGCAGCCAAGTTCCGACTAGCGGGAGGGCCGGGCGCACCGGGGAGCTGTTTTTT | CASSQVPTSGRAGRTGELFF